This T cell receptor beta chain was profiled in a study of cytomegalovirus exposure and HLA in healthy donors. Germline V gene sequence: CDR1 SQVTM, CDR2 ANQGSEA. V gave up 5 bases and J gave up 8 bases; unmatched junction bases: 12. There are 15 residues in the CDR3. PCR involved 60 Vbeta and 13 Jbeta primers. Assay: immunoSEQ multiplex PCR; the TCRdb copy retains only in-frame clones and omits some. The sample records roughly 110,000 clones, 80% to 90% being singletons. The gene calls are TRBV29-1 and TRBJ1-4, with 9 bases aligning to TRBD1. This receptor was taken from a man aged 50-59 years in good health and CMV-seronegative. The sequenced sample consisted of PBMCs. The CDR3 coding sequence is TGCAGCGTTCCTGCCCCGGACAGGGGTCGAGAAAAACTGTTTTTT. Translating it yields CSVPAPDRGREKLFF. The variable domain in full, completed from reference TRBV29-1 and TRBJ1-4, reads SAVISQKPSRDICQRGTSLTIQCQVDSQVTMMFWYRQQPGQSLTLIATANQGSEATYESGFVIDKFPISRPNLTFSTLTVSNMSPEDSSIYLCSVPAPDRGREKLFFGSGTQLSVL.